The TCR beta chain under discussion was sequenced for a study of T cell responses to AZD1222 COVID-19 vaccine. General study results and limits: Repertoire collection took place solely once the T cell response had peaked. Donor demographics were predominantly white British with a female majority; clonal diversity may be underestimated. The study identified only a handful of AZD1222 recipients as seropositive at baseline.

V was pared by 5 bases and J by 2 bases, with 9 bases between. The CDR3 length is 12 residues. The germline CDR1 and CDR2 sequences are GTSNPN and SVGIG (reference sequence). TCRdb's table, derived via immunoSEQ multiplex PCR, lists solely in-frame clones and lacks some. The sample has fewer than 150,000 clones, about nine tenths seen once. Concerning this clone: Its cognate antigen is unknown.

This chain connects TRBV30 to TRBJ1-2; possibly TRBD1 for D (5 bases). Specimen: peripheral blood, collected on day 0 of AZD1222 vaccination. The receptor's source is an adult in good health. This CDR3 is CAWSGRNYGYTF. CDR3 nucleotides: TGTGCCTGGTCGGGACGGAACTATGGCTACACCTTC.